This T cell receptor (beta chain) was observed in a study of identifying expanded T cells in peripheral blood. Study findings and constraints: Over approximately two and four weeks, about 15 and 18 clones changed, versus around 1.1 between replicates. Roughly two-week clone count variance significantly increased as total template count grew.

During the collection period, no donor immune events like infections were recorded. This CDR3 is built from 12 residues. V was trimmed by 2 bases and J by 7 bases, leaving 11 bases between them. From germline, CDR1 is GTSNPN and CDR2 SVGIG (reference sequence). Some clones are missing from TCRdb's copy, which holds only in-frame ones; the method was immunoSEQ multiplex PCR. The repertoire holds about 86,000 clones, with roughly 84% as singletons. Notes on this clone: Its antigen is not identified.

V usage is TRBV30 and J usage is TRBJ1-2; D possibly corresponds to TRBD1 (6 bases). This receptor was taken from a person aged 18 to 75 in good health. Sequencing was performed on blood. The CDR3 sequence: CAWSPGQIGYTF. In nucleotides, the CDR3 is TGTGCCTGGAGTCCCGGACAGATTGGCTACACCTTC.